This TCR beta chain appears in the sequencing data of a study of multiple sclerosis patients with progressive multifocal leukoencephalopathy. V lost 8 bases to trimming and J lost 5 bases, with 10 bases between them. In germline, CDR1 is SGHVS, CDR2 FQNEAQ. The CDR3 totals 11 residues. The assay was immunoSEQ multiplex PCR, and TCRdb's table has in-frame clones only and misses some. Found here are fewer than 40,000 clones, about 88% of them singletons; the top ten hold approximately 3%. Time point denoted: time of PML onset. PML in natalizumab-treated patients developed after between about 15 and 60 months of natalizumab therapy.

The rearrangement uses TRBV7-8 and TRBJ2-7; D is unclear. This TCR was recovered from a human donor with progressive multifocal leukoencephalopathy. Sequences were derived from PBMCs, sampled from a patient treated with natalizumab. CDR3: CASALKDEQYF. The CDR3 nucleotides are TGTGCCAGCGCCCTTAAGGACGAGCAGTACTTC.